The 31 T cell receptor beta chains listed next were all sequenced from one sample in a study of CD4 and CD8 cells across lung adenocarcinoma regions. TCRdb recomputed calls from the PCR reads with MiXCR, one row per CDR3 protein. The table includes 3,000 to 4,000 distinct CDR3 sequences, approximately 50% detected once. Source material: CD4+ T cells from the margin of a lung tumor. The source of these receptors is a female donor with lung adenocarcinoma. The CD4 and CD8 labels of this study may be unreliable.

This clonotype is deemed medium-sized (0.01 to 0.1%). This chain connects TRBV6-1 to TRBJ2-1; D is unclear. In germline, CDR1 is MNHNS, CDR2 SASEGT. The CDR3 sequence is 12 residues long. V was pared by 5 bases and J by 4 bases, with 6 bases between. CDR3 DNA: TGTGCCAGCAGTACGCCATACAATGAGCAGTTCTTC. Encoded protein: CASSTPYNEQFF.

There are a few counts of this clonotype. The V call is TRBV7-6, the J call TRBJ2-3; possibly TRBD1 or TRBD2 for D (5 bases each). From germline, CDR1 is SGHVS and CDR2 FNYEAQ. The V end lost 0 bases, the J end lost 4 bases, and 17 bases lay between the germline ends. The CDR3 extends over 17 amino acids. The CDR3, as DNA: TGTGCCAGCAGCTTAGCGAGGGGCAGGCCCTTCCCAGATACGCAGTATTTT. Its translation is CASSLARGRPFPDTQYF.

The chain is built from TRBV6-1 and TRBJ2-1; possibly TRBD1 for D (6 bases). The end of the DNA fits TRBJ2-3 better, so the J call may be wrong. The CDR3 runs 13 residues. Per germline, CDR1 MNHNS and CDR2 SASEGT. CDR3 DNA sequence: TGTGCCAGCGGACCTTACAGGGCTGATACGCAGTATTTT. This sequence encodes CASGPYRADTQYF.

The chain couples TRBV6-1 to TRBJ2-1; 7 bases are a match to TRBD2. The germline gives CDR1 MNHNS, CDR2 SASEGT. V shed 6 bases, J shed 0 bases, and the junction held 11 bases outside the gene matches. The CDR3 runs 17 residues. For the CDR3, the DNA is TGTGCCAGCAGGGATGGTAGCGGGCACCCCTCCTACAATGAGCAGTTCTTC. It encodes CASRDGSGHPSYNEQFF.

By share of the sample, this clonotype is medium-sized. This rearrangement joins TRBV6-4 to TRBJ2-2; 9 nucleotides align to TRBD2. The CDR3 consists of 17 residues. Germline V gene data show CDR1 as MRHNA and CDR2 as SNTAGT. V dropped 5 bases and J dropped 0; count of bases not matched to a gene: 7. CDR3 amino acids: CASSRSAGGTNTGELFF. Here the CDR3 DNA reads TGTGCCAGCAGTAGGTCCGCGGGAGGGACGAACACCGGGGAGCTGTTTTTT.

The count of this clonotype is one. The CDR3 loop is CASSPLYGAYNEQFF. CDR3 DNA sequence: TGTGCCAGCAGCCCTTTGTATGGGGCCTACAATGAGCAGTTCTTC. The chain recombines TRBV7-2 with TRBJ2-1, with D uncertain. Trimming stripped 5 bases from V and 2 bases from J, with 13 bases between. This CDR3 has 15 residues. Per germline, CDR1 SGHTA and CDR2 FQGNSA.

The chain uses TRBV10-3 and TRBJ2-1; a weak D match, TRBD1 (6 bases). Germline values: CDR1 ENHRY, CDR2 SYGVKD. This CDR3 has 13 amino acids. V was shortened by 7 bases and J by 5 bases, with 12 bases between the two germline ends. In nucleotides, the CDR3 is TGTGCCATCACCGCAGGGGTGGACAATGAGCAGTTCTTC. It translates to CAITAGVDNEQFF.

The V gene is TRBV10-1, the J gene TRBJ2-3; a possible D gene is TRBD2 (5 bases). The CDR3 has 16 amino acids. V lost 4 bases, J lost 1 base, and 15 bases lay in between. CDR1 WNHNN and CDR2 SYGVQD come from the germline V gene (reference sequence). The CDR3 coding sequence is TGCGCCAGCAGTGGCATTGGAGCCGGGGGCACAGATACGCAGTATTTT. Protein: CASSGIGAGGTDTQYF.

In its sample, this clonotype was seen a few times. The chain links TRBV15 to TRBJ2-1; D remains unclear. The V end was cut by 1 base, the J end by 6 bases, with 10 bases between. Germline CDR1 and CDR2: LNHNV and YYDKDF (reference sequence). The CDR3 consists of 14 residues. For the CDR3, the DNA is TGTGCCACCAGCAGAGGAGTCGTGTCCAATGAGCAGTTCTTC. Protein product: CATSRGVVSNEQFF. The full variable domain, with the rest looked up from reference TRBV15 and TRBJ2-1, is DAMVIQNPRYQVTQFGKPVTLSCSQTLNHNVMYWYQQKSSQAPKLLFHYYDKDFNNEADTPDNFQSRRPNTSFCFLDIRSPGLGDTAMYLCATSRGVVSNEQFFGPGTRLTVL.

The CDR3 coding sequence is TGCGCCAGCAGTGACGGACGAAATCAGCCCCAGCATTTT. It codes for CASSDGRNQPQHF. The chain links TRBV10-1 to TRBJ1-5; D not certain. Deletions cut 3 bases from V and 4 bases from J, with 7 bases between. CDR1 and CDR2 from the germline V gene are WNHNN and SYGVQD (reference sequence). The CDR3 sequence is 13 residues long.

The chain employs TRBV12-3 or TRBV12-4 and TRBJ2-1; the match to TRBD2 covers 10 bases. The CDR3 has 15 amino acids. V trimming: 10 bases; J trimming: 2 bases; junction bases outside the gene matches: 8. The CDR3 region is CATAAGGAAYNEQFF. The CDR3 bases are TGTGCCACCGCAGCGGGAGGGGCTGCCTACAATGAGCAGTTCTTC.

For this clonotype: A much larger clone lies one base from this, so it may be a read error. This chain connects TRBV6-1 to TRBJ1-6; 8 nucleotides line up with TRBD1. There are 14 residues in the CDR3. CDR1 and CDR2 (germline): MNHNS, SASEGT. In nucleotides, the CDR3 is TGTGTCAGCAGTAGCGACAGGGGACTTTCACCCCTCCACTTT. Translating gives CVSSSDRGLSPLHF.

The gene calls are TRBV9 and TRBJ2-1, with TRBD2 matching 7 bases. The CDR3 consists of 12 residues. Per the germline V gene, CDR1 is SGDLS and CDR2 is YYNGEE. Germline trimming cut 4 bases from V and 10 bases from J; bases unmatched to any gene: 5. The CDR3: CASSPGGMEQFF. CDR3 coding DNA: TGTGCCAGCAGCCCCGGGGGGATGGAGCAGTTCTTC.

The V and J genes are TRBV6-1 and TRBJ2-1, with unresolved D. TRBJ2-5 matches the DNA end more closely, so the J call is doubtful. The CDR3 spans 12 residues. CDR1 is MNHNS, CDR2 SASEGT, per germline. This chain's CDR3 is CASRARGETQYF. DNA for the CDR3: TGTGCCAGCAGAGCCCGAGGAGAGACCCAGTACTTC.

This clonotype turned up a few times. The rearrangement links TRBV7-2 to TRBJ2-1; 10 nucleotides align to TRBD2. The J call may be incorrect, as the DNA end agrees better with TRBJ2-7. Germline V gives CDR1 SGHTA, CDR2 FQGNSA. CDR3 length equals 20 residues. CDR3 residues: CASSFRIGQTVAGGQNEQYF. The CDR3 DNA is TGTGCCAGCAGCTTTAGAATCGGGCAGACAGTAGCGGGAGGACAGAACGAGCAGTACTTC.

This chain joins TRBV4-1 and TRBJ2-7, with 16 nucleotides matching TRBD2. From germline, CDR1 is MGHRA and CDR2 YSYEKL. V trimming: 3 bases; J trimming: 0 bases; junction bases outside the gene matches: 8. The CDR3 loop spans 19 amino acids. CDR3 coding DNA: TGCGCCAGCAGCCATCCGGGACTAGCGGGAGGGCCTAGCTCCTACGAGCAGTACTTC. It yields the protein CASSHPGLAGGPSSYEQYF.

This chain connects TRBV24-1 to TRBJ2-3; the D gene is possibly TRBD1 (6 bases). The CDR3 length is 15 residues. Germline CDR1 reads KGHDR; CDR2 reads SFDVKD. Deletions cut 3 bases from V and 0 bases from J, with 9 bases between. CDR3 nucleotide sequence: TGTGCCACCAGTGATCCCGGGACAAGCACAGATACGCAGTATTTT. Its translation: CATSDPGTSTDTQYF.

V is TRBV27 and J is TRBJ2-5, with a possible D match to TRBD2 (6 bases). This CDR3 has 14 amino acids. The germline gives CDR1 MNHEY, CDR2 SMNVEV (reference sequence). V lost 6 bases to trimming and J lost 1 base, with 12 bases between them. CDR3 sequence (DNA): TGTGCCAGCAGAAGGACGGGACTCCAAGAGACCCAGTACTTC. This gives the protein CASRRTGLQETQYF.

Points on this clonotype: A much larger clone is a single base away; this may be a read error. J is TRBJ2-1 and V is TRBV27; D unresolved. Near its end, the DNA agrees better with TRBJ2-7, so the J call may be wrong. The CDR3 extends over 16 amino acids. The V gene's germline CDR1 is MNHEY and CDR2 SMNVEV (reference sequence). The CDR3 reads CASSFLGLKGTNEQYF. For the CDR3, the DNA is TGTGCCAGCAGTTTTCTTGGTTTGAAGGGCACCAATGAGCAGTACTTC.

A few counts support this clonotype. This rearrangement joins TRBV12-3 or TRBV12-4 to TRBJ2-1, with 12 nucleotides matching TRBD2. V was pared by 4 bases and J by 7 bases, with 8 bases of the junction left unmatched. CDR3 length equals 16 residues. CDR3 in amino acids: CASSSHGTSGRNEQFF. CDR3 nucleotide sequence: TGTGCCAGCAGTTCTCACGGGACTAGCGGGCGAAATGAGCAGTTCTTC.

The chain has TRBV11-3 and TRBJ1-1; D uncertain. CDR1 is SGHNT, CDR2 YENEEA, per germline. The CDR3 is made up of 13 amino acids. Between the trimmed V and J ends, which lost 1 base and 2 bases, there was a span of 5 bases. The CDR3 protein is CASSLGANTEAFF. In DNA, the CDR3 is TGTGCCAGCAGCTTAGGGGCAAACACTGAAGCTTTCTTT.

V gene TRBV7-3 combines with J gene TRBJ2-2; D is undetermined. The CDR3 has 15 amino acids. Looked up from germline, CDR1 is SGHTA and CDR2 is FQGTGA. The CDR3 loop is CVRSRQEVSTGELFF. The CDR3 DNA is TGTGTCAGGAGTCGACAAGAGGTTAGCACAGGGGAGCTGTTTTTT.

This chain joins TRBV6-1 and TRBJ2-6, with D hard to call. Trimming shortened V by 5 bases and J by 0 bases, and 11 bases separated the two germline ends. Germline values: CDR1 MNHNS, CDR2 SASEGT. This CDR3 is 16 amino acids long. CDR3 DNA: TGTGCCAGCAGTCCTGCCTCACTCTCTGGGGCCAACGTCCTGACTTTC. It encodes CASSPASLSGANVLTF.

The CDR3, as DNA: TGTGCCAGCAGTTACCGGGGGGGGGCGGGATCGGAGACCCAGTACTTC. It encodes CASSYRGGAGSETQYF. The J gene is TRBJ2-5, the V gene TRBV6-5; 8 bases agree with TRBD2. V shed 2 bases, J shed 5 bases, and the junction held 10 bases outside the gene matches. Germline V gene sequence: CDR1 MNHEY, CDR2 SVGAGI. The CDR3 totals 16 residues.

V gene TRBV10-1 combines with J gene TRBJ2-5; weak D call: TRBD2 (5 bases). The last part of the DNA fits TRBJ2-7 better; the J call may be wrong. Germline V gene lookup returns CDR1 WNHNN and CDR2 SYGVQD (reference sequence). The CDR3 extends over 13 amino acids. The CDR3 reads CASRRRGLYEQYF. As DNA, the CDR3 is TGCGCCAGCCGGCGGAGAGGACTGTACGAGCAGTACTTC.

This clonotype is a singleton in its sample. This chain joins TRBV10-1 and TRBJ2-1; D remains unclear. V was clipped by 4 bases and J by 5 bases, with 6 bases between them. The length of the CDR3 is 12 residues. CDR1 and CDR2 from the germline V gene are WNHNN and SYGVQD (reference sequence). This CDR3 reads CASSGPDNEQFF. In nucleotides, the CDR3 is TGCGCCAGCAGTGGACCGGACAATGAGCAGTTCTTC.

This clonotype has just a few counts. V and J are TRBV6-1 and TRBJ2-1; either TRBD1 or TRBD2 may fit D (5 bases each). The J call may be faulty, since TRBJ2-5 better matches the DNA end. Germline V CDR1 and CDR2: MNHNS, SASEGT. The CDR3 totals 15 residues. The CDR3 reads CASRTGRRQVETQYF. CDR3 sequence (DNA): TGTGCCAGCAGGACGGGACGGAGGCAGGTAGAGACCCAGTACTTC.

CDR3 amino acids: CASSFGGGFEQYF. The CDR3 nucleotides read TGTGCCAGCAGTTTTGGGGGGGGGTTTGAGCAGTACTTC. The rearrangement joins TRBV27 to TRBJ2-1; 7 bases agree with TRBD2. The DNA end lines up better with TRBJ2-7; the J call may be wrong. The CDR3 is 13 residues long. The germline CDR1 and CDR2 sequences are MNHEY and SMNVEV (reference sequence).

The chain joins TRBV6-1 to TRBJ1-2; no reliable D call. V was clipped by 3 bases and J by 8 bases, with 16 bases between them. The V gene's germline CDR1 is MNHNS and CDR2 SASEGT. This CDR3 is built from 14 residues. The CDR3 here is CASSEGYLEWGYTF. The CDR3 DNA follows: TGTGCCAGCAGTGAGGGCTACCTCGAATGGGGCTACACCTTC.

V is TRBV7-2 and J is TRBJ2-1, with D hard to call. The V gene's germline CDR1 is SGHTA and CDR2 FQGNSA. The CDR3 has 14 residues. Trimming removed 4 bases at V and 6 bases at J, with 13 bases between. The CDR3 loop is CASSYLDWGNEQFF. The CDR3 region has the DNA TGTGCCAGCAGCTACCTAGACTGGGGCAATGAGCAGTTCTTC.

The gene calls are TRBV6-1 and TRBJ1-1, with 11 bases aligning to TRBD1. This CDR3 has 15 amino acids. Germline lookup yields CDR1 MNHNS and CDR2 SASEGT. V lost 5 bases, J lost 8 bases, and 10 bases stayed unmatched. The CDR3 protein is CASSLRTGGQLEAFF. In DNA, the CDR3 is TGTGCCAGCAGTCTGCGGACAGGGGGCCAGTTAGAAGCTTTCTTT.